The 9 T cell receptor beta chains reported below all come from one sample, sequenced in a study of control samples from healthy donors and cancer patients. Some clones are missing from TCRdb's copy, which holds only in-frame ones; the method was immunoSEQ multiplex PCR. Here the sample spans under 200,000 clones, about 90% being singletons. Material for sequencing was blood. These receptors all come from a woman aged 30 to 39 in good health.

The CDR3 reads CASQTTSGAEQFF. CDR3 sequence (DNA): TGTGCCTCACAAACCACTAGCGGGGCTGAGCAGTTCTTC. This chain links TRBV30 with TRBJ2-1, with TRBD2 matching over 10 bases. The CDR3 runs 13 residues. CDR1 GTSNPN and CDR2 SVGIG come from the germline V gene (reference sequence). The V and J ends lost 7 bases and 9 bases, in that order; junction bases with no gene match: 9. Based on the CDR3 plus reference TRBV30 and TRBJ2-1, the full variable domain is SQTIHQWPATLVQPVGSPLSLECTVEGTSNPNLYWYRQAAGRGLQLLFYSVGIGQISSEVPQNLSASRPQDRQFILSSKKLLLSDSGFYLCASQTTSGAEQFFGPGTRLTVL.

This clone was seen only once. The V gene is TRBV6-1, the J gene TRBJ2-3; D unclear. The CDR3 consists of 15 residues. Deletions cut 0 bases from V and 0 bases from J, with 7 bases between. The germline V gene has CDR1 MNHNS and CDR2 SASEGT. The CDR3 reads CASSEAGPSTDTQYF. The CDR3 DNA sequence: TGTGCCAGCAGTGAAGCGGGTCCTAGCACAGATACGCAGTATTTT.

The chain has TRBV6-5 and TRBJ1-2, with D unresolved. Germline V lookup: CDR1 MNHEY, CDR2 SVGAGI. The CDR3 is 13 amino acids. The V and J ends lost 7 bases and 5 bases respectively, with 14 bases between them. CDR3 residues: CASMVRVGYGYTF. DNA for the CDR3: TGTGCCAGCATGGTCCGGGTTGGTTATGGCTACACCTTC.

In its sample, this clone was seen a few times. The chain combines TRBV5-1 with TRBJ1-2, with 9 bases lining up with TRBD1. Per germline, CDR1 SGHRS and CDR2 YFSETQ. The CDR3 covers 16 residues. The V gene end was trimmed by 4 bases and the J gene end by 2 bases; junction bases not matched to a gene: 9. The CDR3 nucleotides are TGCGCCAGCAGCCCCCGGACAGGGGCAACCAACTATGGCTACACCTTC. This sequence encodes CASSPRTGATNYGYTF.

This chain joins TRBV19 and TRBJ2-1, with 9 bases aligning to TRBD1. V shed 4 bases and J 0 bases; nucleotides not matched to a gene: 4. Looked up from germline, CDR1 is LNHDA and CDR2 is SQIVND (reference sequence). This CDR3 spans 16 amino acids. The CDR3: CASSTGQGFSYNEQFF. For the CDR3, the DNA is TGTGCCAGTAGTACGGGACAGGGCTTCTCCTACAATGAGCAGTTCTTC.

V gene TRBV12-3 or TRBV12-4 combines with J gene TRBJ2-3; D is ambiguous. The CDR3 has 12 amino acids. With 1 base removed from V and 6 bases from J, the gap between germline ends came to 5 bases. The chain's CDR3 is CASSLVGDTQYF. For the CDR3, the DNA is TGTGCCAGCAGTTTAGTTGGCGATACGCAGTATTTT.

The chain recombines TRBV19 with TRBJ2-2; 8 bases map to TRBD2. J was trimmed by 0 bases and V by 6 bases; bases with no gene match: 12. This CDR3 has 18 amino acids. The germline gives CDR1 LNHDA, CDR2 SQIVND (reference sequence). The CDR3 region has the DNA TGTGCCAGTAGATCTGGCGGGGGGTCGTTCGCGAACACCGGGGAGCTGTTTTTT. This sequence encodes CASRSGGGSFANTGELFF.

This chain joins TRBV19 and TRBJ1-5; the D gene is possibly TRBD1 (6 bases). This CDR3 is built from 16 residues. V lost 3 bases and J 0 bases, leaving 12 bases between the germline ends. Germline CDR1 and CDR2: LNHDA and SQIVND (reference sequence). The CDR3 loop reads CASSIGGRVSNQPQHF. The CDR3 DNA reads TGTGCCAGTAGTATCGGGGGCAGAGTTAGCAATCAGCCCCAGCATTTT. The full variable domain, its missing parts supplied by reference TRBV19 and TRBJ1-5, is DGGITQSPKYLFRKEGQNVTLSCEQNLNHDAMYWYRQDPGQGLRLIYYSQIVNDFQKGDIAEGYSVSREKKESFPLTVTSAQKNPTAFYLCASSIGGRVSNQPQHFGDGTRLSIL.

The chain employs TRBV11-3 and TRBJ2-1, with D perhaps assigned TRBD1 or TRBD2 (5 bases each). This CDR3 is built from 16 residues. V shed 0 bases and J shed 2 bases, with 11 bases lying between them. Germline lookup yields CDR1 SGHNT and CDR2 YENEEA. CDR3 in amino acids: CASSLDGGSTYNEQFF. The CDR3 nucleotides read TGTGCCAGCAGCTTAGATGGGGGATCCACCTACAATGAGCAGTTCTTC.